Below, 29 T cell receptor beta chains from the same sample are listed, as sequenced in a study of blood T cell repertoires in COVID-19. Some clones are missing from TCRdb's copy, which holds only in-frame ones; the method was immunoSEQ multiplex PCR. Among 140,000 or so clones listed, 88% were seen once. The source material was peripheral blood. Every receptor here comes from a woman aged 50 to 65 with acute or convalescent COVID-19.

V gene TRBV9 combines with J gene TRBJ2-2, with unresolved D. The V gene's germline CDR1 is SGDLS and CDR2 YYNGEE. Trimming removed 3 bases from V and 0 bases from J, with 3 bases in between. The CDR3 extends over 13 amino acids. The DNA for the CDR3 is TGTGCCAGCAGCGATACGAACACCGGGGAGCTGTTTTTT. Protein sequence: CASSDTNTGELFF.

The table lists this clone with a few counts. The chain is built from TRBV7-3 and TRBJ1-2; the D is unclear. The germline gives CDR1 SGHTA, CDR2 FQGTGA. This CDR3 spans 15 amino acids. The germline V and J ends were trimmed by 1 base and 0 bases, with 9 bases remaining between them. CDR3 region: CASSLMPIANYGYTF. The CDR3 nucleotides read TGTGCCAGCAGCTTAATGCCGATAGCTAACTATGGCTACACCTTC.

This clone occurred a few times. The chain links TRBV7-6 to TRBJ1-1; 8 bases are a match to TRBD1. Germline V gene lookup returns CDR1 SGHVS and CDR2 FNYEAQ. V dropped 3 bases and J dropped 6; count of bases not matched to a gene: 3. This CDR3 contains 13 residues. The CDR3 loop reads CASSLDRVSEAFF. The CDR3 bases are TGTGCCAGCAGCTTGGACAGGGTGTCTGAAGCTTTCTTT. Based on the CDR3 plus reference TRBV7-6 and TRBJ1-1, the full variable domain is GAGVSQSPRYKVTKRGQDVALRCDPISGHVSLYWYRQALGQGPEFLTYFNYEAQQDKSGLPNDRFSAERPEGSISTLTIQRTEQRDSAMYRCASSLDRVSEAFFGQGTRLTVV.

The V call is TRBV7-6, the J call TRBJ2-3; D call uncertain. Deletions cut 4 bases from V and 0 bases from J, with 11 bases between. CDR3 length: 15 residues. Germline assignment: CDR1 SGHVS and CDR2 FNYEAQ. Written as DNA, the CDR3 is TGTGCCAGCAGCTCCCCAATACTTAGCACAGATACGCAGTATTTT. Translating gives CASSSPILSTDTQYF.

Regarding this clone: One end of the junction fails to match germline, which may point to a read error. The genes are TRBV3-1 (or the pseudogene TRBV3-2) and TRBJ1-2; 9 positions agree with TRBD1. CDR1 LGHDT and CDR2 YNNKEL come from the germline V gene (reference sequence). The CDR3 is made up of 14 amino acids. In nucleotides, the CDR3 is TGTGCCAGCAGCCCGCCTACAGGGGGCGGATCACCCGACTTC. Translation: CASSPPTGGGSPDF.

The table lists this clone with a count of one. J is TRBJ2-1 and V is TRBV7-3; D gene uncertain. The V gene lost 1 base and the J gene lost 11 bases, with 12 bases spanning the gap. The CDR3 is 13 amino acids. Germline CDR1 and CDR2: SGHTA and FQGTGA. The CDR3: CASSLITAAKQFF. CDR3 in DNA: TGTGCCAGCAGCTTAATTACTGCGGCGAAGCAGTTCTTC. The whole variable domain, remainder taken from reference TRBV7-3 and TRBJ2-1, is GAGVSQTPSNKVTEKGKYVELRCDPISGHTALYWYRQSLGQGPEFLIYFQGTGAADDSGLPNDRFFAVRPEGSVSTLKIQRTERGDSAVYLCASSLITAAKQFFGPGTRLTVL.

The V and J genes are TRBV4-1 and TRBJ1-1; tentatively, D is TRBD1 (6 bases). Trimming took off 4 bases at V and 8 bases at J, with 23 bases between the two ends. The CDR3 extends over 16 amino acids. Germline assignment: CDR1 MGHRA and CDR2 YSYEKL. CDR3 in DNA: TGCGCCAGCAGCCGCGAGGGGGTACAGGGTAGCTACGAAGCTTTCTTT. The encoded protein is CASSREGVQGSYEAFF.

The chain carries TRBV5-6 and TRBJ2-7, with 11 positions matching TRBD2. Trimming removed 4 bases from V and 6 bases from J; junction bases left unmatched: 6. The CDR3 consists of 14 residues. Looked up from germline, CDR1 is SGHDT and CDR2 is YYEEEE. This chain's CDR3 is CASSVTSGISEQYF. The CDR3 DNA sequence: TGTGCCAGCAGCGTGACTAGCGGGATAAGCGAGCAGTACTTC.

The V call is TRBV5-5, the J call TRBJ2-5; 8 nucleotides agree with TRBD2. This CDR3 comprises 14 residues. Germline CDR1 is SGHKS and CDR2 is YYEKEE (reference sequence). V gave up 6 bases and J gave up 1 base; unmatched junction bases: 5. The CDR3 reads CASTLAGIQETQYF. CDR3 coding DNA: TGTGCCAGCACATTAGCGGGAATCCAAGAGACCCAGTACTTC.

The chain uses TRBV27 and TRBJ1-5, with D maybe TRBD1 (5 bases). V was clipped by 3 bases and J by 3 bases, with 9 bases between them. Germline V gene lookup returns CDR1 MNHEY and CDR2 SMNVEV (reference sequence). This CDR3 has 14 residues. CDR3 sequence: CASSFSGDNQPQHF. CDR3 coding DNA: TGTGCCAGCAGTTTCTCGGGGGACAATCAGCCCCAGCATTTT.

The chain couples TRBV19 to TRBJ1-1, with D perhaps TRBD1 (5 bases). Per germline, CDR1 LNHDA and CDR2 SQIVND (reference sequence). V was shortened by 7 bases and J by 8 bases, with 14 bases between the two germline ends. CDR3 size: 12 residues. CDR3 coding DNA: TGTGCCAGTATATCCCTTCCAGGGGAAGCTTTCTTT. It is translated as CASISLPGEAFF.

The chain carries TRBV11-2 and TRBJ1-2, with a possible D match to TRBD1 (5 bases). This CDR3 region has 13 residues. Germline loops: CDR1 SGHAT, CDR2 FQNNGV. V was clipped by 5 bases and J by 8 bases, with 15 bases between them. CDR3 sequence (DNA): TGTGCCAGCAGCCCGTGGAGGGGAGGCGGCTACACCTTC. It encodes CASSPWRGGGYTF.

V usage is TRBV6-1 and J usage is TRBJ2-7, with 10 bases aligning to TRBD1. V shed 1 base, J shed 3 bases, and the junction held 6 bases outside the gene matches. Germline CDR1 reads MNHNS; CDR2 reads SASEGT. This CDR3 has 16 amino acids. This chain's CDR3 is CASSEGPGQGIYEQYF. CDR3 DNA: TGTGCCAGCAGTGAAGGACCGGGACAGGGGATCTACGAGCAGTACTTC.

In nucleotides, the CDR3 is TGTGCCAGTAGTATAGCGGGAGCCTACCAAGAGACCCAGTACTTC. The encoded protein is CASSIAGAYQETQYF. The chain employs TRBV19 and TRBJ2-5; a weak D match, TRBD2 (6 bases). The CDR3 loop spans 15 amino acids. Trimming stripped 1 base from V and 0 bases from J, with 9 bases between. Germline CDR1 reads LNHDA; CDR2 reads SQIVND (reference sequence).

The CDR3 protein is CASSLNAGDGYTF. CDR3 DNA sequence: TGTGCCAGCAGCTTAAATGCAGGCGATGGCTACACCTTC. The chain joins TRBV7-6 to TRBJ1-2; D uncertain. Germline CDR1 is SGHVS and CDR2 is FNYEAQ. V lost 2 bases and J lost 6, with 10 bases in between. The CDR3 consists of 13 residues. Together with reference TRBV7-6 and TRBJ1-2, the CDR3 gives the full variable domain: GAGVSQSPRYKVTKRGQDVALRCDPISGHVSLYWYRQALGQGPEFLTYFNYEAQQDKSGLPNDRFSAERPEGSISTLTIQRTEQRDSAMYRCASSLNAGDGYTFGSGTRLTVV.

This sequence joins TRBV3-1 (or the pseudogene TRBV3-2) and TRBJ2-1; D gene uncertain. The ends were cut back, 0 bases at V and 3 bases at J, with 12 bases in the middle. CDR1 is LGHDT and CDR2 is YNNKEL in the germline V gene (reference sequence). The CDR3 has 16 residues. The DNA for the CDR3 is TGTGCCAGCAGCCAAGATCTTGTCAGGTACTACAATGAGCAGTTCTTC. Translated: CASSQDLVRYYNEQFF.

The V call is TRBV5-1, the J call TRBJ1-1; D unresolved. In germline, CDR1 is SGHRS, CDR2 YFSETQ. This CDR3 spans 13 amino acids. The V end was cut by 0 bases, the J end by 7 bases, with 10 bases between. CDR3 residues: CASSLGRTLEAFF. The DNA for the CDR3 is TGCGCCAGCAGCTTGGGACGGACTCTTGAAGCTTTCTTT. The full variable domain, its missing parts supplied by reference TRBV5-1 and TRBJ1-1, is KAGVTQTPRYLIKTRGQQVTLSCSPISGHRSVSWYQQTPGQGLQFLFEYFSETQRNKGNFPGRFSGRQFSNSRSEMNVSTLELGDSALYLCASSLGRTLEAFFGQGTRLTVV.

This clone was counted once. J is TRBJ1-4 and V is TRBV3-1 (or the pseudogene TRBV3-2), with 9 bases fitting TRBD1. Germline trimming cut 0 bases from V and 8 bases from J; bases unmatched to any gene: 10. The CDR3 consists of 17 residues. Germline V gene lookup returns CDR1 LGHDT and CDR2 YNNKEL (reference sequence). CDR3 protein: CASSQDPTGTGIEKLFF. CDR3 nucleotide sequence: TGTGCCAGCAGCCAAGATCCCACCGGGACAGGGATAGAAAAACTGTTTTTT.

The J gene is TRBJ2-1, the V gene TRBV5-1, with TRBD1 matching 9 bases. V trimming: 7 bases; J trimming: 2 bases; junction bases outside the gene matches: 4. The germline V gene encodes CDR1 SGHRS and CDR2 YFSETQ. The CDR3 loop spans 14 amino acids. As DNA, the CDR3 is TGCGCCAGCGGGGGACAGGGAGCCTACAATGAGCAGTTCTTC. The encoded protein is CASGGQGAYNEQFF.

Regarding this clone: Additional DNA sequences in this sample encode the identical CDR3. The rearrangement uses TRBV27 and TRBJ1-2, with D uncertain. This CDR3 spans 13 amino acids. In germline, CDR1 is MNHEY, CDR2 SMNVEV (reference sequence). Trimming removed 3 bases at V and 5 bases at J, with 10 bases between. This chain's CDR3 is CASSFGGFYGYTF. The CDR3 bases are TGTGCCAGCAGTTTCGGCGGTTTTTATGGCTACACCTTC.

V and J are TRBV6-5 and TRBJ2-1; 7 nucleotides line up with TRBD1. The V segment lost 7 bases and the J segment 0 bases; nucleotides outside the gene matches: 6. The CDR3 has 15 amino acids. Germline loops: CDR1 MNHEY, CDR2 SVGAGI. The CDR3 DNA reads as TGTGCCAGCACCCTGGGGGACAGCTCCTACAATGAGCAGTTCTTC. It yields the protein CASTLGDSSYNEQFF.

The chain links TRBV6-5 to TRBJ2-1; 12 nucleotides agree with TRBD2. V lost 6 bases, J lost 8 bases, and 2 bases stayed unmatched. CDR1 is MNHEY, CDR2 SVGAGI, per germline. The CDR3 has 13 residues. CDR3 protein: CASRRLAGDEQFF. The CDR3 nucleotides read TGTGCCAGCAGGCGACTAGCGGGAGATGAGCAGTTCTTC.

CDR3 sequence (DNA): TGTGCCAGCAGCCCCGCTGGAGGAGGGGGGGGCGAGCATTTT. It specifies CASSPAGGGGGEHF. This chain links TRBV6-5 with TRBJ1-5; perhaps TRBD1 as D (6 bases). The CDR3 is made up of 14 amino acids. Trimming shortened V by 6 bases and J by 14 bases, and 23 bases separated the two germline ends. Germline V gives CDR1 MNHEY, CDR2 SVGAGI.

The gene calls are TRBV9 and TRBJ2-5; a weak D match, TRBD2 (5 bases). V lost 0 bases, J lost 2 bases, and 11 bases lay in between. Germline V lookup: CDR1 SGDLS, CDR2 YYNGEE. The CDR3 spans 15 residues. CDR3 nucleotide sequence: TGTGCCAGCAGCGTAGACTCGGGCGGGCAAGAGACCCAGTACTTC. It is translated as CASSVDSGGQETQYF.

This clone was detected a few times. The chain combines TRBV9 with TRBJ1-3; D ambiguous. The CDR3 loop spans 12 amino acids. V was clipped by 4 bases and J by 2 bases, with 4 bases between them. Germline-derived CDR1 and CDR2 are SGDLS and YYNGEE. The CDR3 sequence is CASSLPGNTIYF. The CDR3 nucleotides are TGTGCCAGCAGCCTTCCTGGAAACACCATATATTTT.

The V and J genes are TRBV12-3 or TRBV12-4 and TRBJ2-7, with D unclear. Trimming took off 5 bases at V and 1 base at J, with 9 bases between the two ends. The CDR3 has 13 amino acids. The CDR3: CASSPPGSYEQYF. CDR3 in DNA: TGTGCCAGCAGTCCTCCCGGGTCCTACGAGCAGTACTTC.

This clone was detected many times. The chain is built from TRBV7-3 and TRBJ2-1; 9 bases align to TRBD1. The CDR3 covers 15 residues. Germline trimming cut 4 bases from V and 2 bases from J; bases unmatched to any gene: 3. Germline V gene lookup returns CDR1 SGHTA and CDR2 FQGTGA. The CDR3 coding sequence is TGTGCCAGCAGCTCGGACAGGGGCGCCTACAATGAGCAGTTCTTC. It codes for CASSSDRGAYNEQFF.

J is TRBJ1-2 and V is TRBV6-5, with D possibly TRBD1 on 6 matching bases. Looked up from germline, CDR1 is MNHEY and CDR2 is SVGAGI. Trimming removed 6 bases from V and 4 bases from J, with 15 bases in between. There are 14 residues in the CDR3. CDR3 sequence reads: CASSLTGKGYGYTF. The CDR3, as DNA: TGTGCCAGCAGCTTAACAGGGAAGGGCTATGGCTACACCTTC.

The gene calls are TRBV6-5 and TRBJ1-4; D call uncertain. The CDR3 has 11 amino acids. V lost 8 bases and J lost 4, with 5 bases in between. The germline CDR1 and CDR2 sequences are MNHEY and SVGAGI. CDR3 region: CASGHNEKLFF. In nucleotides, the CDR3 is TGTGCCAGCGGGCATAATGAAAAACTGTTTTTT.